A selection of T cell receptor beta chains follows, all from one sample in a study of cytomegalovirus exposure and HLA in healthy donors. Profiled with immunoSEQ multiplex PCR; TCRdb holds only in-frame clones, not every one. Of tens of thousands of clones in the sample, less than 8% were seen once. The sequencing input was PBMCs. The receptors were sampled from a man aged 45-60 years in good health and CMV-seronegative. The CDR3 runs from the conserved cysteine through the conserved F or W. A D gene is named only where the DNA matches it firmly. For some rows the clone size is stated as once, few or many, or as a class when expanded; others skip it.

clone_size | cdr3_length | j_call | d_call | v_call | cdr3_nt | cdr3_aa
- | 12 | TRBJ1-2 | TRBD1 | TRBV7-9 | TGTGCCAGCAGCCGGACAGGGGATGGCTACACCTTC | CASSRTGDGYTF
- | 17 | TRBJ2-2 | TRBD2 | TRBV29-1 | TGCAGCGTCGCAAAGACTAGCGGGAGGGAATTGACCGGGGAGCTGTTTTTT | CSVAKTSGRELTGELFF
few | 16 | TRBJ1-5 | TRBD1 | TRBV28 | TGTGCCAGCACTTCCCTGACAGGGGGAATCAATCAGCCCCAGCATTTT | CASTSLTGGINQPQHF
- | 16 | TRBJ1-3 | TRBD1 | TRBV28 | TGTGCCAGCAGTTTAGTTTCTCAAGGGGGCAGAAACACCATATATTTT | CASSLVSQGGRNTIYF
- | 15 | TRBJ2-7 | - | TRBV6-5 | TGTGCCAGCAGTCCCAACACAGGGATAACCTACGAGCAGTACTTC | CASSPNTGITYEQYF
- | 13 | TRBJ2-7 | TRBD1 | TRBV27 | TGTGCCAGCAGTGACAGGGGGCTCTACGAGCAGTACTTC | CASSDRGLYEQYF
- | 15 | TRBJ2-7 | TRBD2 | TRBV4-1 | TGCGCCAGCAGCCCCGGGGAGGGAACTTCCTACGAGCAGTACTTC | CASSPGEGTSYEQYF
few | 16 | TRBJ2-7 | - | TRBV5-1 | TGCGCCAGCAGCTTGGTTGGAGGAGGGCCCTCCTACGAGCAGTACTTC | CASSLVGGGPSYEQYF
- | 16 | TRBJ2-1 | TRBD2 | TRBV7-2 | TGTGCCAGCAGACGTTACCGGGAGGTTAAACGCGATGAGCAGTTCTTC | CASRRYREVKRDEQFF
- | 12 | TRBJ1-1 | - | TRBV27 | TGTGTTTCCAGGGCAGAGTTCACTGAAGCCTTCTTT | CVSRAEFTEAFF
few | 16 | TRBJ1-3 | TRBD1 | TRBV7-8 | TGTGCCAGCAGCCCCGGACAGGGTCTTCATGGAAACACCATATATTTT | CASSPGQGLHGNTIYF
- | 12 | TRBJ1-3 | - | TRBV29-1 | TGCAGCGTTGTATTCTCTGGAAACACCATATATTTT | CSVVFSGNTIYF
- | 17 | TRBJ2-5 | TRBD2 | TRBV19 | TGTGCCAGTAGGCCGTCTAGCGGGGGGGCCGGGTGGGAGACCCAGTACTTC | CASRPSSGGAGWETQYF
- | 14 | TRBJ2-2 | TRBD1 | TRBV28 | TGTGCCAGCAGACAACAGGGGTCGGCCGGGGAGCTGTTTTTT | CASRQQGSAGELFF
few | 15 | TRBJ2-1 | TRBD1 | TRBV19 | TGTGCCAGTAGTATAGTCAGGGGGACCTACAATGAGCAGTTCTTC | CASSIVRGTYNEQFF
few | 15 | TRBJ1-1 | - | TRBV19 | TGTGCCAGTAGTATCGCGGCAGATAGACCGACTGAAGCTTTCTTT | CASSIAADRPTEAFF
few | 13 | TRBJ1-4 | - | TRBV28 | TGTGCCACCGTACAGGGAGCTAATGAAAAACTGTTTTTT | CATVQGANEKLFF
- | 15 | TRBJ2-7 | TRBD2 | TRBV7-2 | TGTGCCAGCAGCTTGGTACGCGGGAGCTCCTACGAGCAGTACTTC | CASSLVRGSSYEQYF
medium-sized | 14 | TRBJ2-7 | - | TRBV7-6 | TGTGCCAGCAGCTTAGTGCAGGATGCCTACGAGCAGTACTTC | CASSLVQDAYEQYF
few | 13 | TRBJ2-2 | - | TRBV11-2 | TGTGCCAGCGCAGGGGCGAACACCGGGGAGCTGTTTTTT | CASAGANTGELFF
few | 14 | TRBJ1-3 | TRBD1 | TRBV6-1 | TGTGCCAGCAGTAAACCGGGACAGCTCTTGTCCGTCTATTTT | CASSKPGQLLSVYF
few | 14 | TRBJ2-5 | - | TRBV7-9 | TGTGCCAGCAGCTTAGATTTACTTCAAGAGGCCCAGTACTTC | CASSLDLLQEAQYF
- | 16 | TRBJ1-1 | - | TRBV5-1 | TGCGCCAGCAGCTTGGTGTTTGGGAGTATGAACACTGAAGCTTTCTTT | CASSLVFGSMNTEAFF
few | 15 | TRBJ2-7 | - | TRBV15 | TGTGCCACCAGCAGAGACCCGACCGGGAACTACGAGCAGTACTTC | CATSRDPTGNYEQYF
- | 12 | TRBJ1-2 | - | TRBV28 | TGTGCCAGCACAACAGGGCCGTATGGCTACACCTTC | CASTTGPYGYTF
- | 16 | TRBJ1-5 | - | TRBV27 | TGTGCCAGCAGTTCGCAGGCCGGGAGCTTCAATCAGCCCCAGCATTTT | CASSSQAGSFNQPQHF
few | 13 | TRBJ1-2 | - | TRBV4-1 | TGCGCCAGCAGTCCCACGAGGGTGGGTGGCTACACCTTC | CASSPTRVGGYTF
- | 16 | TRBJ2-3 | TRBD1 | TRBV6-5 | TGTGCCAGCAGTTTCCAGGCAGGGGGAAGCACAGATACGCAGTATTTT | CASSFQAGGSTDTQYF
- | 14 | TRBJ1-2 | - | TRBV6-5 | TGTGCCAGCAGTTACTCGATCAGTAACTATGGCTACACCTTC | CASSYSISNYGYTF
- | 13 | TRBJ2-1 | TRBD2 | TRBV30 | TGTGCCTGGACGAGAGCGGGAGGCAATGAGCAGTTCTTC | CAWTRAGGNEQFF
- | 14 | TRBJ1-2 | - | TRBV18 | TGTGCCAGCTCAGCGGGTCCCTCGAACTATGGCTACACCTTC | CASSAGPSNYGYTF
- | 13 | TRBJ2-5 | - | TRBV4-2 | TGTGCCAGCAGCCAAGATCCAGAAGAGACCCAGTACTTC | CASSQDPEETQYF
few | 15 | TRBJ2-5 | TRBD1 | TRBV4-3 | TGCGCCAGCAGCCAACTGGGACAGGGGTATGAGACCCAGTACTTC | CASSQLGQGYETQYF
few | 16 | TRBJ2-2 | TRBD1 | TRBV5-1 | TGCGCCAGCAGCTTTACAGGGGGCGCGAACACCGGGGAGCTGTTTTTT | CASSFTGGANTGELFF
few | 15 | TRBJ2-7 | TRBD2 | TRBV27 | TGTGCCAGCAGTTTCCTAAGCGGGAGTACAGGAGAGCAGTACTTC | CASSFLSGSTGEQYF
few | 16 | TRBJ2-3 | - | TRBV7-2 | TGTGCCAGCAGCTTAGAAAGCCGAGGTCGCACAGATACGCAGTATTTT | CASSLESRGRTDTQYF
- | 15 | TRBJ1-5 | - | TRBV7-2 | TGTGCCAGCAGCTTAGTTGGAGGGGCAGGTCAGCCCCAGCATTTT | CASSLVGGAGQPQHF
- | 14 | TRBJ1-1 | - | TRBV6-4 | TGTGCCAGCAGTGGAATACAGGTAGTCACTGAAGCTTTCTTT | CASSGIQVVTEAFF
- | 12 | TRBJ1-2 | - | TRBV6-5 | TGTGCCAGCAGTTCCAAAGCGGGTGGCTACACCTTC | CASSSKAGGYTF
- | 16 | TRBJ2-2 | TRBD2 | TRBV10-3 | TGTGCCATCAGGGGGACTAGCGGGAGGAGCACCGGGGAGCTGTTTTTT | CAIRGTSGRSTGELFF
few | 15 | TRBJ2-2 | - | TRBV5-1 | TGCGCCAGCAGCTTGCCCGGAGGATACACCGGGGAGCTGTTTTTT | CASSLPGGYTGELFF
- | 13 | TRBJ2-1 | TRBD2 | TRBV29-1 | TGCAGCGTTAGACTAGCGGGGCCCAGGGAGCAGTTCTTC | CSVRLAGPREQFF
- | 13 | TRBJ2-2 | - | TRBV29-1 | TGCAGCGTTCGGACTCAGAACACCGGGGAGCTGTTTTTT | CSVRTQNTGELFF
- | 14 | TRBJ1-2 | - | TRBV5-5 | TGTGCCAGCAGTCCGGGCCCACGGGGGTATGGCTACACCTTC | CASSPGPRGYGYTF
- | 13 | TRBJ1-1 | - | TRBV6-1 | TGTGCCAGCAAGCGGACAGTGAACACTGAAGCTTTCTTT | CASKRTVNTEAFF
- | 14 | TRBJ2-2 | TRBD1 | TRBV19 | TGTGCCAGCAACAGGGGAGTGGACACCGGGGAGCTGTTTTTT | CASNRGVDTGELFF
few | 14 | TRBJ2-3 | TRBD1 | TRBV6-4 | TGTGCCAGCAAGGGGGACAGGGGTACCGATACGCAGTATTTT | CASKGDRGTDTQYF
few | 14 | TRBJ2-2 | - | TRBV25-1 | TGTGCCAGCAGACGGGGGGCTGACACCGGGGAGCTGTTTTTT | CASRRGADTGELFF
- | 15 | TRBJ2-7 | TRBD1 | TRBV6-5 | TGTGCCAGCAGTTACGGGACAGGGGCTTCCTACGAGCAGTACTTC | CASSYGTGASYEQYF
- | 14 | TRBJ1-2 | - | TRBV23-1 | TGCGCCAGCAGTCGAACGACACTCAACTATGGCTACACCTTC | CASSRTTLNYGYTF
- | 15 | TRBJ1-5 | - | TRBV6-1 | TGTGCCAGCAGTGAGGCCGGGACAAATAATCAGCCCCAGCATTTT | CASSEAGTNNQPQHF
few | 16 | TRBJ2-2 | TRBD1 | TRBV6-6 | TGTGCCAGCAGTTACTCCAGGGGGCTTGGCACCGGGGAGCTGTTTTTT | CASSYSRGLGTGELFF
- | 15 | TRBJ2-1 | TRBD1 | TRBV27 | TGTGCCAGCAGTTTATTGGGACAGGGTAGGAATGAGCAGTTCTTC | CASSLLGQGRNEQFF
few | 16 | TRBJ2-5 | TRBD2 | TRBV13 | TGTGCCAGCAGCTTAACCCTACAGCGGGGGGCAGAGACCCAGTACTTC | CASSLTLQRGAETQYF
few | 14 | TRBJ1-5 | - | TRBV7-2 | TGTGCCAGCAGCCTGCAGGATAGCAATCAGCCCCAGCATTTT | CASSLQDSNQPQHF
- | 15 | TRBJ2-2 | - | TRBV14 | TGTGCCAGCAGCCTACAAGGGCCCGGGGCCGGGGAGCTGTTTTTT | CASSLQGPGAGELFF
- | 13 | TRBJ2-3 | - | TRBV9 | TGTGCCAGCAACCTAAATCAGGGAGATACGCAGTATTTT | CASNLNQGDTQYF